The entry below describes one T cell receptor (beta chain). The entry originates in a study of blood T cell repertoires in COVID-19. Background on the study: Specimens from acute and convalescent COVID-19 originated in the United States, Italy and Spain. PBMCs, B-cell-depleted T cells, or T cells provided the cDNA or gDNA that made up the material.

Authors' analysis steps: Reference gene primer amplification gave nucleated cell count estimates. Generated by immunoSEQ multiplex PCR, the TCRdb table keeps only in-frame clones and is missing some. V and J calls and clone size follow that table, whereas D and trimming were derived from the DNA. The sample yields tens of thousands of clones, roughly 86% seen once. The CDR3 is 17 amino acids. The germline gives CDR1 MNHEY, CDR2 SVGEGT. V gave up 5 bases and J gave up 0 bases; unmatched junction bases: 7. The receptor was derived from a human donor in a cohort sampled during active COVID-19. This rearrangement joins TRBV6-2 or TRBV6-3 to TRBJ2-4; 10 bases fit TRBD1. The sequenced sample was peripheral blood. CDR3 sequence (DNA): TGTGCCAGCAGTAAAGACAGGGGGCGTGGAGCCAAAAACATTCAGTACTTC. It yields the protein CASSKDRGRGAKNIQYF.